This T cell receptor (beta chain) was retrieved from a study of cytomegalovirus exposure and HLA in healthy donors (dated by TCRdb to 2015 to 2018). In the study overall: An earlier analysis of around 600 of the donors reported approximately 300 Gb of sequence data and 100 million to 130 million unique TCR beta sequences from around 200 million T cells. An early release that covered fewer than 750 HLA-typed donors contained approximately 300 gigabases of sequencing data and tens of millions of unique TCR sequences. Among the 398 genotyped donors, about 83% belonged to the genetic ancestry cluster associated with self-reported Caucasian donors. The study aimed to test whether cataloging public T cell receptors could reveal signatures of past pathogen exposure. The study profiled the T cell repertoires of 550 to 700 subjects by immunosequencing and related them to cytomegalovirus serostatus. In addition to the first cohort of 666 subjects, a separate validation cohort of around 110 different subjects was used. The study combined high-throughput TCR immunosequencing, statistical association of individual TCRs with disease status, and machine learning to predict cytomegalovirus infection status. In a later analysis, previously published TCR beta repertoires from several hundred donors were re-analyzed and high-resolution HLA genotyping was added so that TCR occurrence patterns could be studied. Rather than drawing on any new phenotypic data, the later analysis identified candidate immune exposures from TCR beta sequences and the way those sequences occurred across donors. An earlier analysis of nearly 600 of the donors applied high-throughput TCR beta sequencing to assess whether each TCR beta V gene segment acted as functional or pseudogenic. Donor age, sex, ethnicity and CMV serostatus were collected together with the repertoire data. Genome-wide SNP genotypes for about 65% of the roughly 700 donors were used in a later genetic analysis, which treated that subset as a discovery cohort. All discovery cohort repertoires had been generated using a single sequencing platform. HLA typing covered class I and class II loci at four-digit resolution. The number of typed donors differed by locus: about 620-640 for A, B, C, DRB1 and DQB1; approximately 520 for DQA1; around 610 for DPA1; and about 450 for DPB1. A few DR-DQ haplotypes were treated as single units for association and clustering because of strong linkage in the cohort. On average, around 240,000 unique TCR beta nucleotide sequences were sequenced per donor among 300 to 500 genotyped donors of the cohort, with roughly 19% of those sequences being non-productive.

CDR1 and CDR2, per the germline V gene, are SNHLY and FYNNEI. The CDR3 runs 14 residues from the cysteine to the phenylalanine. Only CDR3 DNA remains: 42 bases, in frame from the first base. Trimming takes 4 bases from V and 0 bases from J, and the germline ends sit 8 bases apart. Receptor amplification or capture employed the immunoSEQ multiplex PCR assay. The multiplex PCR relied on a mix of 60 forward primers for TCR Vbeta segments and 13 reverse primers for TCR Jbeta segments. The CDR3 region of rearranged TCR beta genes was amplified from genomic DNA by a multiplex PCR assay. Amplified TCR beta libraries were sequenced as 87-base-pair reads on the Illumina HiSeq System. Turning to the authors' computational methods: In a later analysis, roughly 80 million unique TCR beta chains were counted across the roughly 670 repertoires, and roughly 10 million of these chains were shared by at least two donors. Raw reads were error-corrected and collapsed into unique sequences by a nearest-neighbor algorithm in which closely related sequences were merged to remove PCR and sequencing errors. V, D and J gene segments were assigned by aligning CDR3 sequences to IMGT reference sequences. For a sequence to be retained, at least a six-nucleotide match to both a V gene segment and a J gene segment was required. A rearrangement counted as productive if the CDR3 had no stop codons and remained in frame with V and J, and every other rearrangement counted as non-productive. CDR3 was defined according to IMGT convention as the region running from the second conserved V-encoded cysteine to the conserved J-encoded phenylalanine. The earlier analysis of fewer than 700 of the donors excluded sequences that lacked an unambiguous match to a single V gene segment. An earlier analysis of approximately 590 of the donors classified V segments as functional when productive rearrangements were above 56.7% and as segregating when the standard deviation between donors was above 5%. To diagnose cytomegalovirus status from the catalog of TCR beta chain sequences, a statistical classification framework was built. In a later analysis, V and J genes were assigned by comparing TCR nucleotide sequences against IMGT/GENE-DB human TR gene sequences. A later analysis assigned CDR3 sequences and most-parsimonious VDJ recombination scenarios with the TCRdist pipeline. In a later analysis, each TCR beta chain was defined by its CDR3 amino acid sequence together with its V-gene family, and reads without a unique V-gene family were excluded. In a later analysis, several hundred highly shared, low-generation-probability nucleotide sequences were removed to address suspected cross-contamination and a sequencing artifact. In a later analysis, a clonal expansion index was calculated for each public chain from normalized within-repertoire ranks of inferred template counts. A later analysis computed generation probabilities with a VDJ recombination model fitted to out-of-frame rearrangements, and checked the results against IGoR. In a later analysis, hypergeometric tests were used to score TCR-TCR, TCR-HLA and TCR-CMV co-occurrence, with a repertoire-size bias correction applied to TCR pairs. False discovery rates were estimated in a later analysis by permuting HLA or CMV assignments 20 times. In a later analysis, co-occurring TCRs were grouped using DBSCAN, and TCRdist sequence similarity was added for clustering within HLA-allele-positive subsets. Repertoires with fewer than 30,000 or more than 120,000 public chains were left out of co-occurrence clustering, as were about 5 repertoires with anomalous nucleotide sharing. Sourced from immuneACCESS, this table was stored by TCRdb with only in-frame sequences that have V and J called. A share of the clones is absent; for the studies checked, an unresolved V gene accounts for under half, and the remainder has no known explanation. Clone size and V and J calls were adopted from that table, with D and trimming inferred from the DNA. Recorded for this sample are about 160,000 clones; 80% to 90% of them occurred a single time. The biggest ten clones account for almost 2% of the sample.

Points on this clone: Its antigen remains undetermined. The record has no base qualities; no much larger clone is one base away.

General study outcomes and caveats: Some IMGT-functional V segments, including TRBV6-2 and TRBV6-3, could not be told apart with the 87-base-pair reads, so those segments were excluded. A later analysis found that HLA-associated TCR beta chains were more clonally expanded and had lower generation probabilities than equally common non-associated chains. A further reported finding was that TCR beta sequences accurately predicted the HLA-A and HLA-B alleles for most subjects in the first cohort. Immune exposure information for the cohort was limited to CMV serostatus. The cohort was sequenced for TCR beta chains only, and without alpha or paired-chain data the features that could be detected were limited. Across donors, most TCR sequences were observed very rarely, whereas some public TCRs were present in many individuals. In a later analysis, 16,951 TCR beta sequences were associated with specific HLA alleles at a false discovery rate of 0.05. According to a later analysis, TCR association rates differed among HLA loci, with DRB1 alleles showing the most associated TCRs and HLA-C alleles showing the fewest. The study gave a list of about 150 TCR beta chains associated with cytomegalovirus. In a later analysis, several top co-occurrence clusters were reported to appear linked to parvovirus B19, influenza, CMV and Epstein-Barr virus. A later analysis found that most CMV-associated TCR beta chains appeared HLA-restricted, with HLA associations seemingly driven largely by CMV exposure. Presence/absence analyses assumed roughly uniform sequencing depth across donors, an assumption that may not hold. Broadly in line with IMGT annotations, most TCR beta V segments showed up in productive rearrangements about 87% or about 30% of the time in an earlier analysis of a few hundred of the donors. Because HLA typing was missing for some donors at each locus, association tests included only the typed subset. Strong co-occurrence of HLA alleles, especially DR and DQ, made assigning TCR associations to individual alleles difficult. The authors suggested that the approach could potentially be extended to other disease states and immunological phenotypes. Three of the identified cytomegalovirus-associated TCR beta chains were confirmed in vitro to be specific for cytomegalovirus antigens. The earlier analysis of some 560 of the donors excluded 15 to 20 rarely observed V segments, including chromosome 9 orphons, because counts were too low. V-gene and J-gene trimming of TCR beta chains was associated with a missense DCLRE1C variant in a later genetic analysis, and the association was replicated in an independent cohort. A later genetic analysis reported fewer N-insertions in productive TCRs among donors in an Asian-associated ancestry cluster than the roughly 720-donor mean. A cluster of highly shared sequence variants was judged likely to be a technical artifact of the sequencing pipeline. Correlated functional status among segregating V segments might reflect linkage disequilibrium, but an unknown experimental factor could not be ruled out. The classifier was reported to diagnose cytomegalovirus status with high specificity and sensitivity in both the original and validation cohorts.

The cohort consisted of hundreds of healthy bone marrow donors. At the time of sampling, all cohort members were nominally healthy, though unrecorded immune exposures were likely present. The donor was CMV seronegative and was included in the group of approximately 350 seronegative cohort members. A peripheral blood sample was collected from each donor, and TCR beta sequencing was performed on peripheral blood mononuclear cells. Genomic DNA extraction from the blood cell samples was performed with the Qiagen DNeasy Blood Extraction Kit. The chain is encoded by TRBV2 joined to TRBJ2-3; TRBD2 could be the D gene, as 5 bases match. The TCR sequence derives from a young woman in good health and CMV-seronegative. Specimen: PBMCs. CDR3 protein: CASSGPGSTDTQYF. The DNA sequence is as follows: TGTGCCAGCAGTGGACCGGGGAGCACAGATACGCAGTATTTT.